The 10 T cell receptor beta chains reported below all come from one sample, sequenced in a study of response to subunit inactivated influenza vaccine. TCRdb redid the calling of the RT-PCR reads with MiXCR, one entry per CDR3 protein. The sample consists of 500,000 or so distinct CDR3 sequences, approximately 16% of them appearing once. The source material was CD4+ T cells sorted from PBMCs, sampled less than 30 months after vaccination. All receptors derive from a man in his fifties or sixties who received an inactivated influenza vaccine.

This clonotype was detected only once. This rearrangement joins TRBV25-1 to TRBJ2-7; 8 positions agree with TRBD1. The V gene end was trimmed by 8 bases and the J gene end by 5 bases; junction bases not matched to a gene: 5. This CDR3 contains 12 residues. From germline, CDR1 is MGHDK and CDR2 SYGVNS. CDR3 sequence: CASRTGFHEQYF. CDR3 coding DNA: TGTGCCAGCCGGACAGGGTTCCACGAGCAGTACTTC.

As concerns this clonotype: One junction end does not reproduce the germline sequence, and a read error may be involved. The J gene is TRBJ2-5, the V gene TRBV12-5; a weak D match, TRBD1 (6 bases). Germline V gene lookup returns CDR1 LGHNT and CDR2 FRNRAP. CDR3 size: 20 residues. CDR3 sequence reads: CASGCKQGPNLEIPSETKYF. For the CDR3, the DNA is TGTGCTAGTGGATGCAAACAGGGACCGAACCTGGAGATACCATCGGAGACCAAGTACTTC.

The chain employs TRBV30 and TRBJ1-6; D possibly corresponds to TRBD1 (5 bases). The CDR3 is 18 residues long. V shed 2 bases and J shed 0 bases, with 17 bases lying between them. From germline, CDR1 is GTSNPN and CDR2 SVGIG (reference sequence). The DNA for the CDR3 is TGTGCCTGGAGTTGGTCAGGGCAGGCGAGCTCCTATAATTCACCCCTCCACTTT. This gives the protein CAWSWSGQASSYNSPLHF.

This clonotype was observed a handful of times. The V call is TRBV5-6, the J call TRBJ2-5; 9 bases agree with TRBD1. The CDR3 runs to 13 residues. V lost 3 bases, J lost 6 bases, and 3 bases stayed unmatched. The germline V gene encodes CDR1 SGHDT and CDR2 YYEEEE. In DNA, the CDR3 is TGTGCCAGCAGCTCACAGGGGGCAAAGACCCAGTACTTC. Residues: CASSSQGAKTQYF.

This clonotype was detected a few times. J is TRBJ2-5 and V is TRBV24-1; possible D gene TRBD1, 6 bases. The CDR3 loop spans 13 amino acids. V was cut by 7 bases and J by 2 bases, with 10 bases left in between. From germline, CDR1 is KGHDR and CDR2 SFDVKD. The CDR3 reads CATSSTGQETQYF. CDR3 nucleotide sequence: TGTGCCACCAGCTCGACAGGTCAAGAGACCCAGTACTTC.

This clonotype was seen only a few times. The chain recombines TRBV5-1 with TRBJ2-7; the match to TRBD1 covers 9 bases. There are 15 residues in the CDR3. V lost 3 bases to trimming and J lost 2 bases; unmatched junction nucleotides: 6. Germline CDR1 and CDR2: SGHRS and YFSETQ. DNA for the CDR3: TGCGCCAGCAGCTCACAGGGGGCGAGGGCCTACGAGCAGTACTTC. Its translation is CASSSQGARAYEQYF.

The CDR3 DNA is TGTGCCAGCAGCCCCCTGTGGCTAGCGTCCTACGAGCAGTACTTC. It codes for CASSPLWLASYEQYF. This sequence joins TRBV7-2 and TRBJ2-7; D perhaps matches TRBD2 (6 bases). V lost 5 bases to trimming and J lost 1 base, with 15 bases between them. This CDR3 is built from 15 residues. In germline, CDR1 is SGHTA, CDR2 FQGNSA.

The chain links TRBV19 to TRBJ1-1; the D gene is possibly TRBD1 (5 bases). V was clipped by 4 bases and J by 4 bases, with 10 bases between them. The CDR3 consists of 13 residues. Germline-derived CDR1 and CDR2 are LNHDA and SQIVND (reference sequence). Here the CDR3 DNA reads TGTGCCAGTAGTAAACAGGTGGGCACTGAAGCTTTCTTT. This codes for CASSKQVGTEAFF.

This clonotype was recorded a few times. The rearrangement uses TRBV5-1 and TRBJ2-2, with D unclear. Germline CDR1 reads SGHRS; CDR2 reads YFSETQ. This CDR3 is 15 amino acids long. V lost 1 base and J 6 bases, leaving 13 bases between the germline ends. As DNA, the CDR3 is TGCGCCAGCAGCTTGAGTAGCAGGCCTTCCGGGGAGCTGTTTTTT. Protein product: CASSLSSRPSGELFF.

This clonotype was counted only a few times. The rearrangement joins TRBV5-1 to TRBJ2-1, with D perhaps TRBD2 (5 bases). The ends were cut back, 2 bases at V and 8 bases at J, with 14 bases in the middle. Germline V gene sequence: CDR1 SGHRS, CDR2 YFSETQ. The CDR3 runs 14 residues. CDR3 protein: CASSFEGGGDEQFF. The CDR3 nucleotides read TGCGCCAGCAGCTTCGAGGGCGGTGGGGATGAGCAGTTCTTC.